The clone carrying this TCR beta chain was observed a few times. CDR1 is SNHLY and CDR2 is FYNNEI in the germline V gene. Trimming left V 2 bases short and J 2 bases short, with 8 bases between. The CDR3 has 14 amino acids. These data are taken from a study of blood T cells in healthy people across ages. Primers used in a second PCR of about 6 to 11 cycles were a sample-barcoded 5' primer and a J-beta primer mix. Each CDR3 protein gets one entry after TCRdb re-called the 5' RACE reads with MiXCR. The sample yields fewer than 800,000 distinct CDR3 sequences, just under 25% seen once. The same sample was also studied in work on T cells of mothers and their children. From that second work: The donors comprised a handful of children and their three healthy Caucasian mothers.

Material for sequencing was blood. This receptor was taken from a boy aged 5-17 years in good health. The rearrangement joins TRBV2 to TRBJ2-3; D not certain. DNA for the CDR3: TGTGCCAGCAGTGAAACGTCGGCCACAGATACGCAGTATTTT. It codes for CASSETSATDTQYF.